This entry lists 16 T cell receptor beta chains sequenced from one sample in a study of spatial heterogeneity in lung cancer. Each CDR3 protein gets one entry after TCRdb re-called the 5' RACE reads with MiXCR. Found here are approximately 1,900 distinct CDR3 sequences, approximately 7.8% of them singletons; the top ten hold 20% to 25%. Indicated time point: sample taken at primary tumor resection. Whole RNA, isolated from tumor, nontumor lung or frozen PBMC, was sequenced without prior sorting. Sequencing used normal lung tissue next to the tumor, obtained at surgery. Receptors originate from a male donor with early-stage non-small cell lung cancer.

This clonotype is medium-sized by share. The V and J genes are TRBV6-5 and TRBJ2-3; 9 bases agree with TRBD2. Germline trimming cut 0 bases from V and 5 bases from J; bases unmatched to any gene: 6. The CDR3 spans 16 residues. Per germline, CDR1 MNHEY and CDR2 SVGAGI. CDR3 bases: TGTGCCAGCAGTTACTCGATTGCGACTAGCGGAGATACGCAGTATTTT. Protein product: CASSYSIATSGDTQYF.

This clonotype was counted only a few times. This chain connects TRBV10-3 to TRBJ2-5, with D unclear. V lost 4 bases and J 2 bases, leaving 8 bases between the germline ends. The germline V gene encodes CDR1 ENHRY and CDR2 SYGVKD. The CDR3 contains 13 residues. CDR3 in amino acids: CAISVASQETQYF. Written as DNA, the CDR3 is TGTGCCATCAGTGTGGCGTCACAAGAGACCCAGTACTTC.

In its sample, this clonotype ranks as medium-sized. V is TRBV7-2 and J is TRBJ2-5; 10 bases are a match to TRBD1. Germline trimming cut 4 bases from V and 4 bases from J; bases unmatched to any gene: 6. The CDR3 loop spans 15 amino acids. In germline, CDR1 is SGHTA, CDR2 FQGNSA. The CDR3 here is CASSWAGTGVETQYF. The CDR3 DNA sequence: TGTGCCAGCAGCTGGGCCGGGACAGGGGTAGAGACCCAGTACTTC.

This clonotype is deemed large. The rearrangement joins TRBV10-3 to TRBJ2-1; D gene ambiguous. The CDR3 loop spans 14 amino acids. Germline lookup yields CDR1 ENHRY and CDR2 SYGVKD. The ends were cut back, 2 bases at V and 0 bases at J, with 5 bases in the middle. The CDR3 sequence: CAISEGSSYNEQFF. CDR3 nucleotides: TGTGCCATCAGTGAGGGCAGCTCCTACAATGAGCAGTTCTTC.

This clonotype is labeled medium-sized. This chain connects TRBV27 to TRBJ1-6; 10 nucleotides line up with TRBD1. CDR3 length: 15 residues. Germline loops: CDR1 MNHEY, CDR2 SMNVEV (reference sequence). With V trimmed by 2 bases and J by 9 bases, 4 bases remained unmatched. The CDR3 coding sequence is TGTGCCAGCAGTTTAACGGGGGACAGGGGTTCACCCCTCCACTTT. Its translation: CASSLTGDRGSPLHF.

This clonotype is deemed medium-sized (0.01 to 0.1%). The V call is TRBV9, the J call TRBJ2-2; D remains unclear. The V gene's germline CDR1 is SGDLS and CDR2 YYNGEE. V lost 0 bases, J lost 7 bases, and 7 bases lay in between. This CDR3 region has 13 residues. CDR3 DNA: TGTGCCAGCAGCGTAGGAAGTGGCGGGGAGCTGTTTTTT. Translating gives CASSVGSGGELFF.

Sample share makes this clonotype medium-sized. This chain links TRBV11-2 with TRBJ2-2; 10 positions agree with TRBD2. This CDR3 spans 17 amino acids. After removal of 3 bases from V and 4 bases from J, the junction contained 8 bases not matched to a gene. Germline V gene lookup returns CDR1 SGHAT and CDR2 FQNNGV. CDR3 protein: CASSFPLAGVPTGELFF. Here the CDR3 DNA reads TGTGCCAGCAGCTTCCCCCTAGCGGGGGTTCCCACCGGGGAGCTGTTTTTT.

This clonotype was counted ten times or more. The chain uses TRBV3-1 and TRBJ1-5; D is ambiguous. The CDR3 has 15 amino acids. Germline CDR1 reads LGHDT; CDR2 reads YNNKEL (reference sequence). The V end lost 1 base, the J end lost 5 bases, and 12 bases lay between the germline ends. CDR3: CASSQGNRPDQPQHF. CDR3 in DNA: TGTGCCAGCAGCCAAGGTAATCGGCCAGATCAGCCCCAGCATTTT. Variable domain in full (rest from reference TRBV3-1 and TRBJ1-5): DTAVSQTPKYLVTQMGNDKSIKCEQNLGHDTMYWYKQDSKKFLKIMFSYNNKELIINETVPNRFSPKSPDKAHLNLHINSLELGDSAVYFCASSQGNRPDQPQHFGDGTRLSIL.

At least ten counts were recorded for this clonotype. The chain is built from TRBV7-2 and TRBJ2-7; the match to TRBD1 covers 9 bases. Germline CDR1 reads SGHTA; CDR2 reads FQGNSA. The CDR3 spans 14 residues. V was clipped by 5 bases and J by 6 bases; unmatched bases: 8. CDR3 bases: TGTGCCAGCAGCCCACGGACAGGGGACGTCGAGCAGTACTTC. Its protein is CASSPRTGDVEQYF.

This clonotype ranks as medium-sized. The V and J genes are TRBV25-1 and TRBJ2-7, with D tentatively TRBD1 (6 bases). The V gene lost 3 bases and the J gene lost 2 bases, with 17 bases spanning the gap. Germline V gives CDR1 MGHDK, CDR2 SYGVNS. CDR3 length: 16 residues. The CDR3 DNA sequence: TGTGCCAGCAGTGATTTGACCGGGACACCGACCTACGAGCAGTACTTC. This gives the protein CASSDLTGTPTYEQYF.

The table lists this clonotype with a few counts. The chain links TRBV4-1 to TRBJ1-2; TRBD1 matches 7 bases. The CDR3 covers 15 residues. The V and J ends lost 0 bases and 7 bases, in that order; junction bases with no gene match: 8. The germline gives CDR1 MGHRA, CDR2 YSYEKL. CDR3 in amino acids: CASSQDPQGDGGYTF. Written as DNA, the CDR3 is TGCGCCAGCAGCCAAGACCCCCAGGGGGATGGTGGCTACACCTTC.

There are a few counts of this clonotype. The chain is built from TRBV5-6 and TRBJ2-5, with 12 bases aligning to TRBD2. V lost 4 bases, J lost 5 bases, and 9 bases stayed unmatched. CDR1 and CDR2 from the germline V gene are SGHDT and YYEEEE. This CDR3 is 16 amino acids long. The CDR3 is CASSVVTSGSGETQYF. CDR3 nucleotides: TGTGCCAGCAGCGTCGTGACTAGCGGGAGCGGGGAGACCCAGTACTTC. The whole variable domain, remainder taken from reference TRBV5-6 and TRBJ2-5, is DAGVTQSPTHLIKTRGQQVTLRCSPKSGHDTVSWYQQALGQGPQFIFQYYEEEERQRGNFPDRFSGHQFPNYSSELNVNALLLGDSALYLCASSVVTSGSGETQYFGPGTRLLVL.

This sequence joins TRBV4-1 and TRBJ1-6; possible D gene TRBD1, 6 bases. CDR1 is MGHRA, CDR2 YSYEKL, per germline. V lost 0 bases and J 8 bases, leaving 14 bases between the germline ends. The CDR3 length is 16 residues. In DNA, the CDR3 is TGCGCCAGCAGCCAAGATGGGCAGGGGTTCTATTCACCCCTCCACTTT. Translated: CASSQDGQGFYSPLHF.

This clonotype has at least ten counts. J is TRBJ2-7 and V is TRBV7-2; 7 bases map to TRBD1. The CDR3 totals 13 residues. Germline trimming cut 5 bases from V and 0 bases from J; bases unmatched to any gene: 1. Germline V gene sequence: CDR1 SGHTA, CDR2 FQGNSA. Written as DNA, the CDR3 is TGTGCCAGCAGCCGGGACAGCTCCTACGAGCAGTACTTC. Translation: CASSRDSSYEQYF.

This clonotype is medium-sized. The chain employs TRBV5-1 and TRBJ2-5; a possible D gene is TRBD2 (5 bases). CDR1 and CDR2 from the germline V gene are SGHRS and YFSETQ. Trimming took off 2 bases at V and 5 bases at J, with 7 bases between the two ends. The CDR3 spans 12 residues. Here the CDR3 reads CASSFGGETQYF. The CDR3 nucleotides are TGCGCCAGCAGCTTTGGAGGCGAGACCCAGTACTTC.

The chain combines TRBV27 with TRBJ2-4; TRBD1 matches 10 bases. From germline, CDR1 is MNHEY and CDR2 SMNVEV (reference sequence). This CDR3 comprises 18 residues. J lost 0 bases, V lost 6 bases, and 11 bases had no gene match. CDR3 protein: CASSPAGTGVGAKNIQYF. CDR3 DNA sequence: TGTGCCAGCAGCCCCGCCGGGACAGGGGTAGGAGCCAAAAACATTCAGTACTTC.